These 29 T cell receptor beta chains were all obtained from the same sample, sequenced in a study of blood T cells in healthy people across ages. For the second PCR, which ran for about 7 to 11 cycles, a sample-barcoded 5' primer and a J-beta primer mix were used. From the 5' RACE reads, TCRdb called clonotypes with MiXCR, one entry per CDR3 protein. The sample holds 800,000 to 950,000 distinct CDR3 sequences, approximately 49% seen once. Sequenced input: blood. These receptors all stem from a man aged 25 to 45 in good health.

CDR3 bases: TGCAGCGTTGAAGATTACGAGGGTTTGGGCTATGGCTACACCTTC. This sequence encodes CSVEDYEGLGYGYTF. The gene calls are TRBV29-1 and TRBJ1-2, with D unclear. Trimming removed 0 bases at V and 4 bases at J, with 15 bases between. The CDR3 has 15 amino acids. Germline V lookup: CDR1 SQVTM, CDR2 ANQGSEA.

This clonotype was found a few times. The rearrangement joins TRBV5-1 to TRBJ2-1; TRBD2 agrees at 11 bases. The germline V gene encodes CDR1 SGHRS and CDR2 YFSETQ. The CDR3 covers 15 residues. Trimming took 5 bases from V and 9 from J; bases not matched to a gene: 10. CDR3 amino acids: CASRPGLAEVFEQFF. The CDR3 DNA is TGCGCCAGCAGACCGGGACTAGCGGAGGTTTTTGAGCAGTTCTTC.

The CDR3 bases are TGTGCCAGCAGTTTGTTAGGGGCGCGGGCCTACGAGCAGTACTTC. This sequence encodes CASSLLGARAYEQYF. The chain couples TRBV28 to TRBJ2-7, with D possibly called TRBD1 or TRBD2 (5 bases each). Germline assignment: CDR1 MDHEN and CDR2 SYDVKM. The CDR3 contains 15 residues. Trimming stripped 3 bases from V and 2 bases from J, with 14 bases between.

The chain carries TRBV29-1 and TRBJ2-3; TRBD2 aligns across 7 bases. The CDR3 runs to 15 residues. V was pared by 5 bases and J by 11 bases, with 19 bases of the junction left unmatched. The germline CDR1 and CDR2 sequences are SQVTM and ANQGSEA. Here the CDR3 reads CSVPHGLGVYRKQYF. CDR3 DNA: TGCAGCGTTCCGCATGGACTAGGCGTCTATAGAAAGCAGTATTTT.

This clonotype was detected only once. The rearrangement links TRBV27 to TRBJ2-1; maybe TRBD1 (6 bases). Germline values: CDR1 MNHEY, CDR2 SMNVEV (reference sequence). The V and J ends lost 3 bases and 7 bases respectively, with 19 bases between them. The CDR3 runs 16 residues. DNA of the CDR3: TGTGCCAGCAGTTTTTCAGGGGTGGCCCTTTTGAATGAGCAGTTCTTC. Translation gives CASSFSGVALLNEQFF.

The gene calls are TRBV28 and TRBJ2-1, with 8 positions matching TRBD2. CDR1 and CDR2 from the germline V gene are MDHEN and SYDVKM. This CDR3 comprises 16 residues. Trimming took 3 bases from V and 4 from J; bases not matched to a gene: 8. The CDR3 sequence: CASSLQISGAYNEQFF. The CDR3 DNA reads as TGTGCCAGCAGTTTGCAAATTAGCGGGGCTTACAATGAGCAGTTCTTC.

V usage is TRBV7-2 and J usage is TRBJ1-6; maybe TRBD1 (6 bases). CDR1 and CDR2 from the germline V gene are SGHTA and FQGNSA. CDR3 size: 14 residues. V lost 1 base, J lost 11 bases, and 12 bases lay in between. In DNA form, the CDR3 reads TGTGCCAGCAGCTTAGACAGGGTCCTGGCACCCCTCCACTTT. Its translation: CASSLDRVLAPLHF.

This clonotype occurred a few times. The chain uses TRBV3-1 and TRBJ1-2; D perhaps matches TRBD1 (5 bases). CDR3 length: 13 amino acids. CDR1 is LGHDT and CDR2 is YNNKEL in the germline V gene (reference sequence). V was pared by 5 bases and J by 3 bases, with 10 bases between. The CDR3 protein is CASSSRRDYGYTF. The CDR3 bases are TGTGCCAGCAGCAGCCGCAGGGACTATGGCTACACCTTC.

V is TRBV4-1 and J is TRBJ2-5, with D possibly TRBD1 on 5 matching bases. CDR1 and CDR2 (germline): MGHRA, YSYEKL. The CDR3 loop spans 14 amino acids. Deletions cut 4 bases from V and 11 bases from J, with 20 bases between. The CDR3 sequence: CASSRTSNYNEQYF. CDR3 bases: TGCGCCAGCAGCCGGACATCAAACTACAATGAGCAGTACTTC.

V usage is TRBV5-1 and J usage is TRBJ1-3; D is perhaps TRBD1 (6 bases). CDR3 length: 17 residues. Trimming took 0 bases from V and 0 from J, leaving 13 bases between them. CDR1 and CDR2 from the germline V gene are SGHRS and YFSETQ. Here the CDR3 reads CASSLGQVGPSGNTIYF. The CDR3 DNA sequence: TGCGCCAGCAGCTTGGGACAGGTTGGACCCTCTGGAAACACCATATATTTT.

With respect to this clonotype: Compared with germline, one end of the junction differs, possibly owing to a read error. This chain uses TRBV12-3 or TRBV12-4 with TRBJ2-7; 8 nucleotides line up with TRBD1. The CDR3 is 15 residues long. Here the CDR3 reads CASRSLGDRSCEQYF. The CDR3 DNA reads TGTGCCAGCAGGTCTTTGGGGGACAGGTCCTGCGAGCAGTACTTC.

The rearrangement links TRBV4-2 to TRBJ2-1; unclear D gene. The V gene lost 5 bases and the J gene lost 3 bases, with 8 bases spanning the gap. Germline V gives CDR1 LGHNA, CDR2 YNFKEQ. This CDR3 has 13 amino acids. The CDR3 DNA reads TGTGCCAGCAGCGTAACGCTCTACAATGAGCAGTTCTTC. Translating it yields CASSVTLYNEQFF.

The chain is built from TRBV20-1 and TRBJ2-5; D call uncertain. Germline V gene data show CDR1 as DFQATT and CDR2 as SNEGSKA (reference sequence). Trimming left V 5 bases short and J 4 bases short, with 8 bases between. The CDR3 consists of 11 residues. This CDR3 reads CSARATETQYF. CDR3 in DNA: TGCAGTGCTCGGGCAACAGAGACCCAGTACTTC.

This clonotype was counted only a few times. The chain joins TRBV7-6 to TRBJ1-1, with D possibly TRBD1 on 6 matching bases. CDR3 length: 13 residues. V lost 1 base to trimming and J lost 11 bases, with 14 bases between them. Germline assignment: CDR1 SGHVS and CDR2 FNYEAQ. The DNA for the CDR3 is TGTGCCAGCAGCTTAGGCGGACAGTTCACGGCTTTCTTT. This codes for CASSLGGQFTAFF.

The V and J genes are TRBV7-6 and TRBJ2-4; D remains ambiguous. The J call is in doubt because the DNA end fits TRBJ2-7 better. Germline loops: CDR1 SGHVS, CDR2 FNYEAQ. The CDR3 sequence is 15 residues long. The CDR3 here is CASSLAPALPYEQYF. CDR3 coding DNA: TGTGCCAGCAGCTTAGCGCCGGCCCTTCCCTACGAGCAGTACTTC.

This chain uses TRBV28 with TRBJ1-4; 7 bases are a match to TRBD1. Trimming removed 6 bases from V and 5 bases from J; junction bases left unmatched: 6. The CDR3 consists of 14 residues. Germline V gene data show CDR1 as MDHEN and CDR2 as SYDVKM. CDR3 coding DNA: TGTGCCAGCAGGGCCGGGACAGAGAATGAAAAACTGTTTTTT. This sequence encodes CASRAGTENEKLFF.

This chain connects TRBV27 to TRBJ2-5; D gene uncertain. V lost 6 bases and J 5 bases, leaving 19 bases between the germline ends. From germline, CDR1 is MNHEY and CDR2 SMNVEV (reference sequence). The CDR3 has 15 residues. The DNA of the CDR3 is TGTGCCAGCAGAGAGCTCGTAAGCCCCGAGGAGACCCAGTACTTC. Its protein product is CASRELVSPEETQYF.

The table lists this clonotype with many counts. The chain recombines TRBV30 with TRBJ2-2, with D possibly matching TRBD2 (5 bases). Trimming took off 0 bases at V and 1 base at J, with 6 bases between the two ends. The CDR3 is 14 residues long. Germline-derived CDR1 and CDR2 are GTSNPN and SVGIG (reference sequence). The DNA for the CDR3 is TGTGCCTGGAGTGTGGAGGAGAACACCGGGGAGCTGTTTTTT. This encodes CAWSVEENTGELFF. Based on the CDR3 plus reference TRBV30 and TRBJ2-2, the full variable domain is SQTIHQWPATLVQPVGSPLSLECTVEGTSNPNLYWYRQAAGRGLQLLFYSVGIGQISSEVPQNLSASRPQDRQFILSSKKLLLSDSGFYLCAWSVEENTGELFFGEGSRLTVL.

This clonotype was counted between two and nine times. The chain recombines TRBV9 with TRBJ2-3, with D uncertain. Trimming took off 0 bases at V and 0 bases at J, with 11 bases between the two ends. Germline V CDR1 and CDR2: SGDLS, YYNGEE. CDR3 length: 16 amino acids. The CDR3 is CASSVVGASSTDTQYF. The CDR3 nucleotides are TGTGCCAGCAGCGTAGTAGGAGCGTCGAGCACAGATACGCAGTATTTT.

This clonotype was picked up many times. The chain uses TRBV14 and TRBJ2-1, with a tentative D call TRBD2 (6 bases). The CDR3 covers 15 residues. Trimming removed 0 bases at V and 6 bases at J, with 12 bases between. The germline V gene has CDR1 SGHDN and CDR2 FVKESK. CDR3 coding DNA: TGTGCCAGCAGCCAAGATAGGGGACTCGTCAATGAGCAGTTCTTC. Encoded protein: CASSQDRGLVNEQFF. The full variable domain, its missing parts supplied by reference TRBV14 and TRBJ2-1, is EAGVTQFPSHSVIEKGQTVTLRCDPISGHDNLYWYRRVMGKEIKFLLHFVKESKQDESGMPNNRFLAERTGGTYSTLKVQPAELEDSGVYFCASSQDRGLVNEQFFGPGTRLTVL.

The chain recombines TRBV7-6 with TRBJ2-3, with D possibly being TRBD2 (7 bases). Germline values: CDR1 SGHVS, CDR2 FNYEAQ. V lost 5 bases to trimming and J lost 3 bases, with 18 bases between them. The CDR3 has 16 amino acids. CDR3 sequence reads: CASSIIGGPVTDTQYF. The DNA of the CDR3 is TGTGCCAGCAGCATTATCGGGGGGCCGGTAACAGATACGCAGTATTTT.

The V call is TRBV9, the J call TRBJ2-7; a possible D gene is TRBD1 (6 bases). This CDR3 is 14 amino acids long. V shed 1 base and J shed 5 bases, with 13 bases lying between them. CDR1 and CDR2 (germline): SGDLS, YYNGEE. CDR3 sequence reads: CASSVKPGENEQYF. CDR3 nucleotide sequence: TGTGCCAGCAGCGTAAAACCAGGGGAGAACGAGCAGTACTTC.

The chain couples TRBV7-3 to TRBJ2-5; D is perhaps TRBD1 or TRBD2 (6 bases each). The CDR3 is 15 amino acids. Trimming removed 5 bases at V and 1 base at J, with 14 bases between. Looked up from germline, CDR1 is SGHTA and CDR2 is FQGTGA. The DNA of the CDR3 is TGTGCCAGCAGCACCCTCGGGGGCGGCCAAGAGACCCAGTACTTC. Amino acid sequence: CASSTLGGGQETQYF.

The J gene is TRBJ2-1, the V gene TRBV29-1; 7 bases align to TRBD1. This CDR3 contains 15 residues. CDR1 is SQVTM and CDR2 is ANQGSEA in the germline V gene. Trimming removed 3 bases from V and 0 bases from J; junction bases left unmatched: 5. The DNA for the CDR3 is TGCAGCGTTGAGACAGGGTTACTCTCCTACAATGAGCAGTTCTTC. As protein: CSVETGLLSYNEQFF.

This clonotype has only one observation. This chain connects TRBV28 to TRBJ2-2; D tentatively fits TRBD1 or TRBD2 (6 bases each). Trimming removed 2 bases from V and 4 bases from J, with 17 bases in between. This CDR3 contains 17 residues. CDR1 is MDHEN, CDR2 SYDVKM, per germline. Here the CDR3 DNA reads TGTGCCAGCAGTTTAATTTCAGTCGGGGGCCGCACCGGGGAGCTGTTTTTT. Its translation is CASSLISVGGRTGELFF.

For this clonotype: Relative to the germline gene, one junction end is altered; a read error may explain this. The chain combines TRBV9 with TRBJ2-1; no clear D. The germline V gene encodes CDR1 SGDLS and CDR2 YYNGEE. The CDR3 extends over 13 amino acids. This chain's CDR3 is CASNVDIVNEQFF. CDR3 DNA sequence: TGTGCTAGCAACGTAGATATCGTCAATGAGCAGTTCTTC.

The chain employs TRBV20-1 and TRBJ2-5, with unresolved D. The CDR3 is made up of 13 amino acids. The V end lost 0 bases, the J end lost 5 bases, and 10 bases lay between the germline ends. CDR1 and CDR2 from the germline V gene are DFQATT and SNEGSKA (reference sequence). CDR3 sequence: CSARDSRRETQYF. CDR3 in DNA: TGCAGTGCTAGAGATTCCCGGCGGGAGACCCAGTACTTC.

The CDR3 loop reads CASSQEGSGRPKGNIQYF. The CDR3 DNA sequence: TGCGCCAGCAGCCAAGAGGGTAGCGGGAGGCCAAAGGGGAACATTCAGTACTTC. The genes are TRBV4-1 and TRBJ2-5; 10 bases agree with TRBD2. The better agreement between TRBJ2-4 and the DNA end casts doubt on the J call. CDR3 length equals 18 residues. From germline, CDR1 is MGHRA and CDR2 YSYEKL.

V gene TRBV4-1 combines with J gene TRBJ1-1, with D maybe TRBD1 (5 bases). CDR3 length: 14 amino acids. The germline V gene has CDR1 MGHRA and CDR2 YSYEKL. V was clipped by 1 base and J by 4 bases, with 10 bases between them. CDR3 residues: CASSQGGGATEAFF. DNA of the CDR3: TGCGCCAGCAGCCAAGGGGGAGGGGCCACTGAAGCTTTCTTT.